These 3 T cell receptor beta chains originate from one sample sequenced in a study of T cells in Graves' hyperthyroidism and ophthalmopathy. RNA transcripts served as the template for amplifying TCR beta CDR3 regions. During a first-round RT-PCR of the TCR CDR3, the HTBI primer set was used. TCRdb itself ran the multiplex PCR reads through MiXCR, one entry per CDR3 protein. The table records about 640,000 distinct CDR3 sequences, about 45% of them present only once. The sample was peripheral blood or thyroid tissue (not recorded which). The origin of the receptors is an adult man with Graves' disease, either hyperthyroidism or ophthalmopathy (not recorded which).

In regard to this clonotype: One base away lies a much larger clone, so this may be a sequencing read error. As DNA, the CDR3 is TGTGCCACCAGTGAGGGTCCCCTCAGTACGAAGCAGCCCCAGCATTTT. Translation: CATSEGPLSTKQPQHF. The V and J genes are TRBV10-3 and TRBJ1-5; D gene ambiguous. CDR1 and CDR2 (germline): ENHRY, SYGVKD. This CDR3 spans 16 amino acids.

This chain uses TRBV7-6 with TRBJ1-1; no definite D call. Germline CDR1 reads SGHVS; CDR2 reads FNYEAQ. V lost 3 bases and J lost 0, with 11 bases in between. This CDR3 region has 15 residues. The CDR3 region has the DNA TGTGCCAGCAGCTTTGACCCACTCATGAACACTGAAGCTTTCTTT. This translates into CASSFDPLMNTEAFF.

This clonotype was observed a handful of times. V usage is TRBV19 and J usage is TRBJ1-2, with 7 bases matching TRBD1. In germline, CDR1 is LNHDA, CDR2 SQIVND (reference sequence). J lost 5 bases, V lost 6 bases, and 6 bases had no gene match. This CDR3 comprises 13 residues. This CDR3 is CASSSDRKYGYTF. CDR3 DNA sequence: TGTGCCAGTAGCTCGGACAGGAAGTATGGCTACACCTTC.